This paragraph covers one TCR beta chain sequence. This clone was picked up one time. Its antigen has not been determined. Base-call qualities are not available, and no considerably larger clone is one nucleotide away. This sample is part of a study of long-term antiretroviral therapy in people with HIV (dated by TCRdb to the early 2020s). Study-level background: The earliest samples were collected about a decade before the 2015 WHO recommendation for immediate ART, when ART was typically delayed until CD4 counts fell. From 30 adults with confirmed HIV infection, the cohort provided under 250 cryopreserved PBMC samples, gathered serially across a mean of about six years (range 1-12). No cross-contamination during QIAcube processing was shown when test extractions of a monoclonal T-cell line were performed alongside about 30 polyclonal samples. A retrospective serial study tested whether ART initiation and durable HIV suppression were associated with changes in peripheral blood TRB repertoire composition and diversity. About 40% of the 30 participants with HIV were female.

Inclusion was restricted to participants for whom at least one PBMC sample before ART initiation and at least two post-ART samples were available. Treatment was received in the United States of America by all participants with HIV. Before DNA extraction, cryopreserved samples of roughly 0.9-11 million PBMC were thawed and washed. At the time of the earliest PBMC sample, participants with HIV were aged between about 20 and 54 years. Each participant contributed PBMC samples from 1-4 timepoints before ART initiation and 2-8 timepoints after ART initiation, with a median of 7 samples. Serial HIV viral load, CD4+ T-cell count, ART history and demographic data were obtained for every participant. A Qiagen kit on a QIAcube was used to extract genomic DNA from unsorted PBMC, with samples processed in batches of 12. The immunoSEQ hsTCRB v3.0 assay was used at survey level resolution for TRB variable region sequencing. The targeted TRB sequencing depth was roughly 40,000-55,000 T-cell genomes per sample. Pooled TRB libraries were sequenced on an Illumina MiSeq with a v3 150-cycle kit. As for the original processing: Repertoire analysis ran in R within a reproducible Nextflow workflow covering QC, data transformation and analysis. Custom analyses were implemented in LymphoSeq2, an R package for AIRR-Seq data exploration. Four samples that produced fewer than 5000 total TRB sequences were removed, so approximately 170 HIV repertoires were analyzed. Among the 170 to 200 retained HIV repertoires, some 60 were collected before ART initiation and about 130 were collected after ART initiation. Each repertoire was downsampled to 5000 TRB nucleotide sequences, and summary statistics were averaged across 100 downsampling iterations. The analysis kept only TRB sequences whose CDR3 regions were at least seven amino acids long. Two measures captured diversity: a Shannon entropy-derived clonality score and the Gini coefficient. In the repertoire networks, any two of the top 5000 CDR3 amino acid sequences were connected whenever the two sequences differed by an edit distance of one. For TRB CDR3 amino acid sequences, antigen specificity groups and MHC restriction were predicted with GLIPH2. Known CMV, EBV, HIV or tissue antigen associations were flagged by matching CDR3 amino acid sequences against VDJdb and McPAS-TCR. Pre-ART, post-ART and control groups were compared with Wilcoxon signed-rank tests and Holm-Bonferroni correction. Held by TCRdb, this immuneACCESS table contains in-frame sequences only and omits some clones. Under half of the omission traces to an unresolved V gene where checked; the cause of the rest is unknown. V and J calls and clone size are those listed in that table; D and trimming were worked out from the DNA. Recorded for this sample are some 10,000 clones; approximately 90% of them occurred a single time. Approximately 18% of the sample is in the top ten clones.

Overall study outcomes, separate from this receptor: Owing to limited PBMC availability, only the TCR beta chain was sequenced, without alpha chain pairing. Because pre-ART samples had limited cell numbers, unsorted PBMC were profiled rather than sorted CD4+ and CD8+ T cells. Compared with controls, HIV repertoires had narrower CDR3 length ranges, and the network structure pointed to an antigen-experienced repertoire that shifted only slightly toward naive after ART. Inferences about post-ART repertoire changes were limited because no data were available on ART adherence, viral resistance or therapy changes. Starting ART was linked to a significant rise in TRB diversity, yet even after long-term ART the diversity remained significantly lower than in transplant donor controls. At every time point, the repertoire was dominated by expanded TRB clones first identified before ART initiation, although this dominance fluctuated and, in many PLHIV, declined after ART. The samples were dated from about 2003 to 2017, and the ART regimens that were used may be less effective than current ART regimens.

Trimming at the junction amounts to 1 base on V and 5 bases on J, and the germline ends lie 8 bases apart. From a lookup of the germline V gene, CDR1 and CDR2 are SQVTM and ANQGSEA. From cysteine to phenylalanine, the CDR3 is 12 amino acids long. The sequence is cut down to CDR3 DNA, 36 bases in frame from base 1. This sequence was found in a middle-aged woman with HIV. The rearranged chain carries TRBV29-1 and TRBJ1-2, with TRBD1 as a weak D call on 6 bases. The starting material was unsorted PBMCs, obtained 0.2 years before starting antiretroviral therapy. The DNA sequence is given as TGCAGCGTTGAAGTGAGGGGGTATGGCTACACCTTC. The translation is CSVEVRGYGYTF.